This entry lists 11 T cell receptor beta chains sequenced from one sample in a study of response to subunit inactivated influenza vaccine (dated by TCRdb to the late 2010s). Library generation was performed with RT-PCR. The instrument was an Illumina HiSeq 2500. Using fastp trimming at Q25 and MiXCR clonotype assembly, TCRdb reanalyzed the public sequencing data and kept in-frame beta chains. Each CDR3 protein gets just one entry, which takes the most common genes and DNA from the rows behind it. Recorded for this sample are more than 600,000 distinct CDR3 sequences; approximately 17% of them occurred a single time. The ten largest clones capture 11% of the sample. The input for sequencing was PBMCs from blood, taken around 5 days after vaccination. The receptors were sampled from a man aged 45 to 65 who received an inactivated influenza vaccine. Donor details come from another sample of the same person, matched by shared clones.

The V call is TRBV7-2, the J call TRBJ2-7; the D gene is possibly TRBD1 (5 bases). V was shortened by 8 bases and J by 5 bases, with 13 bases between the two germline ends. In germline, CDR1 is SGHTA, CDR2 FQGNSA. The CDR3 covers 12 residues. The CDR3 reads CASGQGYHEQYF. CDR3 DNA sequence: TGTGCCAGCGGGCAGGGATACCACGAGCAGTACTTC.

This clonotype was seen ten or more times. The chain combines TRBV5-1 with TRBJ1-1; 7 bases match TRBD1. The CDR3 runs 15 residues. Germline trimming cut 2 bases from V and 7 bases from J; bases unmatched to any gene: 11. The germline CDR1 and CDR2 sequences are SGHRS and YFSETQ. The CDR3: CASSLGQVKGGEAFF. Written as DNA, the CDR3 is TGCGCCAGCAGCTTAGGACAGGTCAAAGGGGGTGAAGCTTTCTTT.

The sample holds many counts of this clonotype. The chain uses TRBV20-1 and TRBJ2-7, with TRBD2 identical over 9 bases. This CDR3 region has 15 residues. Germline loops: CDR1 DFQATT, CDR2 SNEGSKA (reference sequence). Trimming removed 0 bases from V and 4 bases from J; junction bases left unmatched: 7. The CDR3 spells CSARDSSGMRYEQYF. The CDR3 nucleotides are TGCAGTGCTAGAGATTCTAGCGGGATGAGGTACGAGCAGTACTTC.

This clonotype has only a few counts. An end of the junction differs from the germline gene, which may be a read error. V gene TRBV20-1 combines with J gene TRBJ1-4; D not certain. The germline gives CDR1 DFQATT, CDR2 SNEGSKA (reference sequence). CDR3 size: 12 residues. The CDR3 coding sequence is TGCAGTGCTAGGACAACTAAGGAAAAACTGTTTTTT. Translation: CSARTTKEKLFF.

In regard to this clonotype: The junction shows a germline mismatch at one end, possibly a read error. V is TRBV5-1 and J is TRBJ1-1, with no clear D. Per the germline V gene, CDR1 is SGHRS and CDR2 is YFSETQ. This CDR3 region has 12 residues. CDR3 nucleotides: TGCGCCAGCAGCTTGTTGTCAGGAGAACCCAACTTT. Its translation is CASSLLSGEPNF.

This clonotype was seen only a few times. The chain combines TRBV20-1 with TRBJ1-4; 7 positions agree with TRBD1. V dropped 0 bases and J dropped 7; count of bases not matched to a gene: 8. The CDR3 has 15 residues. Germline values: CDR1 DFQATT, CDR2 SNEGSKA (reference sequence). The CDR3 here is CSARDPRGHLEKLFF. CDR3 in DNA: TGCAGTGCTAGAGATCCAAGGGGGCACCTTGAAAAACTGTTTTTT.

V gene TRBV20-1 combines with J gene TRBJ2-7, with D maybe TRBD2 (5 bases). Trimming took 5 bases from V and 3 from J, leaving 17 bases between them. Germline CDR1 and CDR2: DFQATT and SNEGSKA (reference sequence). This CDR3 is built from 14 residues. The CDR3 DNA reads as TGCAGTGCTGTCCCGGGCCCGGAGGTCTACGAGCAGTACTTC. Its protein is CSAVPGPEVYEQYF.

This CDR3 reads CSVEDRGTGYTF. The CDR3 DNA is TGCAGCGTTGAAGATAGAGGGACTGGCTACACCTTC. The chain has TRBV29-1 and TRBJ1-2; D might be TRBD1 (5 bases). Trimming took off 0 bases at V and 7 bases at J, with 9 bases between the two ends. The CDR3 extends over 12 amino acids. CDR1 SQVTM and CDR2 ANQGSEA come from the germline V gene.

The sample holds many counts of this clonotype. One junction end disagrees with the germline gene, perhaps due to a read error. The chain combines TRBV5-1 with TRBJ2-7; no reliable D call. This CDR3 is built from 13 residues. From germline, CDR1 is SGHRS and CDR2 YFSETQ. Written as DNA, the CDR3 is TGTGCCAGCAGCTTAGAGGTCTCCTACGAGCAGTACTTC. This gives the protein CASSLEVSYEQYF.

This clonotype came up many times. The J gene is TRBJ2-1, the V gene TRBV4-3; no clear D. Germline CDR1 is LGHNA and CDR2 is YSLEER. V lost 1 base and J 2 bases, leaving 15 bases between the germline ends. The CDR3 sequence is 17 residues long. The CDR3 sequence: CASSQAARAYAYNEQFF. In nucleotides, the CDR3 is TGCGCCAGCAGCCAAGCGGCTCGAGCTTACGCCTACAATGAGCAGTTCTTC.

In this sample, this clonotype turned up a few times. The chain recombines TRBV11-2 with TRBJ2-1; TRBD1 matches at 7 bases. The CDR3 covers 14 residues. V dropped 5 bases and J dropped 8; count of bases not matched to a gene: 9. Germline CDR1 is SGHAT and CDR2 is FQNNGV. The CDR3 DNA is TGTGCCAGCAGCAACCGGGACAGTAGCTATGAGCAGTTCTTC. This codes for CASSNRDSSYEQFF.